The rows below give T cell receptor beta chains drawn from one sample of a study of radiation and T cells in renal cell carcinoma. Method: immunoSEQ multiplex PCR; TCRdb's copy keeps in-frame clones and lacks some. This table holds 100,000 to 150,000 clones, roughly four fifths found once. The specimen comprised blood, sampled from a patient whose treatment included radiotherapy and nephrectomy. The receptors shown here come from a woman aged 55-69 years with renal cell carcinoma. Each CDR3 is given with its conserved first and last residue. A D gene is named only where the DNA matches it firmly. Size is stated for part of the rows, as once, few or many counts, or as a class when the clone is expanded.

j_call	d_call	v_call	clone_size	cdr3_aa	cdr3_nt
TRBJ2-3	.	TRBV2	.	CASSERVSTDTQYF	TGTGCCAGCAGTGAACGGGTTTCCACAGATACGCAGTATTTT
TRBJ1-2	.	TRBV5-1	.	CASSLDGGQGYGYTF	TGCGCCAGCAGCTTGGACGGAGGGCAGGGTTATGGCTACACCTTC
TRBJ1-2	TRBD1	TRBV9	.	CASSVPLDRGTVYTF	TGTGCCAGCAGTGTCCCCCTAGACAGGGGGACTGTCTACACCTTC
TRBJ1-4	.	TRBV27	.	CASSGGWKLFF	TGTGCCAGCAGTGGAGGGTGGAAACTGTTTTTT
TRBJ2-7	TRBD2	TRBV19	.	CASRSSSGSYEQYF	TGTGCCAGTAGGAGTTCTAGCGGGAGCTACGAGCAGTACTTC
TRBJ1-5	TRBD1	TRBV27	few	CATKRQGDQPQHF	TGTGCCACCAAGAGACAGGGGGATCAGCCCCAGCATTTT
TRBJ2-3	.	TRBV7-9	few	CASSLYGPSGGRADTQYF	TGTGCCAGCAGCTTATACGGGCCTAGTGGCGGTCGGGCAGATACGCAGTATTTT
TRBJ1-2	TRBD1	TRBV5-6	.	CASSSMGQAYGYTF	TGTGCCAGCAGCTCGATGGGACAGGCCTATGGCTACACCTTC
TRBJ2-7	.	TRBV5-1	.	CASSSSALHEQYF	TGCGCCAGCAGCTCGAGCGCGCTCCACGAGCAGTACTTC
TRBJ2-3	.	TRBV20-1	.	CSVTDTQYF	TGCAGTGTCACAGATACGCAGTATTTT
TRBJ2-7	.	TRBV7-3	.	CASSLVGAEEQYF	TGTGCCAGCAGCTTAGTGGGAGCGGAGGAGCAGTACTTC
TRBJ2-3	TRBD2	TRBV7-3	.	CASSSGLAGRLNTQYF	TGTGCCAGCAGCTCCGGACTAGCGGGGCGATTAAATACGCAGTATTTT
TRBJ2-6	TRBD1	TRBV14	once	CASSLWDSRMAGGANVLTF	TGTGCCAGCAGCCTATGGGACAGCAGAATGGCTGGAGGGGCCAACGTCCTGACTTTC
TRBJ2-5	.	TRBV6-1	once	CASSDYRILGEEETQYF	TGTGCCAGCAGTGACTACAGGATTTTGGGGGAAGAAGAGACCCAGTACTTC
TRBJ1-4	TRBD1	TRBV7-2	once	CASSLRGPGEKLFF	TGTGCCAGCAGCTTGAGGGGGCCTGGTGAAAAACTGTTTTTT
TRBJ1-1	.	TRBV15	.	CATSRDLGGRGGTEAFF	TGTGCCACCAGCAGAGATCTCGGGGGGCGGGGAGGGACTGAAGCTTTCTTT
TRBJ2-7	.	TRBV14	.	CASSHWTISYEQYF	TGTGCCAGCAGCCATTGGACAATCTCCTACGAGCAGTACTTC
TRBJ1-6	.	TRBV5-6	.	CASSLAFGTSYNSPLHF	TGTGCCAGCAGCTTGGCTTTCGGAACATCCTATAATTCACCCCTCCACTTT
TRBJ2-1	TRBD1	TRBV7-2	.	CASSVIPGQGVYWQFF	TGTGCCAGCAGCGTTATCCCGGGACAGGGGGTATATTGGCAGTTCTTC
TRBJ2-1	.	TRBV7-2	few	CASSPSLGNEQFF	TGTGCCAGCAGCCCATCGCTGGGGAATGAGCAGTTCTTC
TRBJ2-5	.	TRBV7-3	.	CASSPHPGQETQYF	TGTGCCAGCAGCCCCCATCCGGGCCAAGAGACCCAGTACTTC
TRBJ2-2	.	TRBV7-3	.	CASSLNSVGELFF	TGTGCCAGCAGCTTAAATTCCGTCGGGGAGCTGTTTTTT
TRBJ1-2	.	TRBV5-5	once	CASSFDLGGYTF	TGTGCCAGCAGCTTCGACCTTGGTGGCTACACCTTC
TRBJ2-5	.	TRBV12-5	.	CASALMEETQYF	TGTGCTAGTGCCCTGATGGAAGAGACCCAGTACTTC
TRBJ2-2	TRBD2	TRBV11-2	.	CASSRTQLADTGELFF	TGTGCCAGCAGCAGGACCCAGCTAGCGGACACCGGGGAGCTGTTTTTT
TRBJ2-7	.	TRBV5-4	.	CASSLEVTGPYEQYF	TGTGCCAGCAGCTTGGAGGTGACAGGACCCTACGAGCAGTACTTC
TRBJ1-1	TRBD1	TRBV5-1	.	CASSLVGDRENEAFF	TGCGCCAGCAGCTTGGTGGGGGACAGGGAGAATGAAGCTTTCTTT
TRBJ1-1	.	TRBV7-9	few	CASSSSLNTEAFF	TGTGCCAGCAGCTCCTCACTGAACACTGAAGCTTTCTTT
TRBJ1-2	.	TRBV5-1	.	CASSLSSPTYGYTF	TGCGCCAGCAGCTTGAGTTCCCCGACCTATGGCTACACCTTC
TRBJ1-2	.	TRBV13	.	CASTPMGGNYGYTF	TGTGCCAGCACTCCAATGGGTGGTAACTATGGCTACACCTTC
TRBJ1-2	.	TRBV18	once	CASSPGRGGGYTF	TGTGCCAGCTCACCCGGACGGGGCGGTGGCTACACCTTC
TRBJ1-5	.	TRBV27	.	CASSPGTGSNQPQHF	TGTGCCAGCAGCCCAGGGACCGGGAGCAATCAGCCCCAGCATTTT
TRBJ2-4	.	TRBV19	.	CASSIGQGDIQYF	TGTGCCAGTAGTATAGGTCAGGGCGACATTCAGTACTTC
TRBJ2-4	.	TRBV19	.	CASSEGRDWQNIQYF	TGTGCCAGTAGTGAGGGTCGGGATTGGCAAAACATTCAGTACTTC
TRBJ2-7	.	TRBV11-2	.	CASSRGLPAYEQYF	TGTGCCAGCTCTCGCGGGCTCCCCGCCTACGAGCAGTACTTC
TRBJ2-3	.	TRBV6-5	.	CASSYGVVGTDTQYF	TGTGCCAGCAGTTACGGCGTAGTTGGGACAGATACGCAGTATTTT
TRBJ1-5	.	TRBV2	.	CASSGQGGYSNQPQHF	TGTGCCAGCAGCGGACAAGGAGGTTATAGCAATCAGCCCCAGCATTTT
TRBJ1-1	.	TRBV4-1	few	CASSQDRARGTEAFF	TGCGCCAGCAGCCAAGACAGGGCCCGGGGCACTGAAGCTTTCTTT
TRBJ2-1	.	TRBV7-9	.	CASSPVAAHRYNEQFF	TGTGCCAGCAGCCCCGTAGCGGCCCACCGCTACAATGAGCAGTTCTTC
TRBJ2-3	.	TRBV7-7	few	CASSLESTDTQYF	TGTGCTAGCAGCTTAGAAAGCACAGATACGCAGTATTTT
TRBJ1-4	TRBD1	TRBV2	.	CASSHGDRDNEKLFF	TGTGCCAGCAGTCATGGGGACAGGGATAATGAAAAACTGTTTTTT
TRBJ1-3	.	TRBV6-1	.	CASSEVKYPGNTIYF	TGTGCCAGCAGTGAAGTAAAGTATCCTGGAAACACCATATATTTT
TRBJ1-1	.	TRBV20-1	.	CSAKQNTEAFF	TGCAGTGCTAAACAGAACACTGAAGCTTTCTTT
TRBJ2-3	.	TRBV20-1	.	CSARKVDTQYF	TGCAGTGCTAGGAAGGTAGATACGCAGTATTTT
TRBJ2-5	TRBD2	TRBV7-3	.	CASSSGLAGETQYF	TGTGCCAGCAGCTCAGGACTAGCGGGAGAGACCCAGTACTTC
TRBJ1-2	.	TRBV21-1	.	CASSKERGTGNYGYTF	TGTGCCAGCAGCAAAGAAAGGGGGACAGGAAACTATGGCTACACCTTC
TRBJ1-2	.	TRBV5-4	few	CASSLEPGPVYGYTF	TGTGCCAGCAGCTTGGAGCCGGGGCCCGTCTATGGCTACACCTTC
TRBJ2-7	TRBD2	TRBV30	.	CAWSVGLAGGEQYF	TGTGCCTGGAGTGTAGGCCTAGCGGGAGGCGAGCAGTACTTC
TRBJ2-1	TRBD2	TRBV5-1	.	CASTGEASGTVYNEQFF	TGCGCCAGCACCGGGGAGGCTAGCGGGACCGTCTACAATGAGCAGTTCTTC
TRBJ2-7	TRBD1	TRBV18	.	CASSPGTGLYEQYF	TGTGCCAGCTCACCAGGGACAGGGCTCTACGAGCAGTACTTC
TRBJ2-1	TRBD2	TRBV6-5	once	CASSPRLADNEQFF	TGTGCCAGCAGTCCTCGACTAGCGGACAATGAGCAGTTCTTC
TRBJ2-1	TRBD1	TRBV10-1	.	CAGQGAGNEQFF	TGCGCCGGACAGGGGGCGGGCAATGAGCAGTTCTTC
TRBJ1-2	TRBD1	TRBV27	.	CASSLNRGPYGYTF	TGTGCCAGCAGTTTAAACAGGGGGCCCTATGGCTACACCTTC